This T cell receptor (beta chain) was found in a study of metastatic and nonmetastatic thyroid tumors. Thyroid surgery took place with no prior treatment in any patient. TCRdb re-called clones via MiXCR from the PCR reads. The sample shows about 16,000 clones, under 35% of them seen only once. Germline lookup yields CDR1 SGHAT and CDR2 FQNNGV. The V end was cut by 2 bases, the J end by 3 bases, with 11 bases between. The CDR3 is 14 amino acids. Specimen: blood. This rearrangement joins TRBV11-2 to TRBJ2-7; weak D call: TRBD1 (5 bases). The receptor was derived from a female donor with papillary thyroid cancer or a benign thyroid nodule (not recorded which). Some clones in this sample may be carry-over from other donors' samples. In DNA, the CDR3 is TGTGCCAGCAGCTTACGGGCAGGGCACTACGAGCAGTACTTC. Residues: CASSLRAGHYEQYF.